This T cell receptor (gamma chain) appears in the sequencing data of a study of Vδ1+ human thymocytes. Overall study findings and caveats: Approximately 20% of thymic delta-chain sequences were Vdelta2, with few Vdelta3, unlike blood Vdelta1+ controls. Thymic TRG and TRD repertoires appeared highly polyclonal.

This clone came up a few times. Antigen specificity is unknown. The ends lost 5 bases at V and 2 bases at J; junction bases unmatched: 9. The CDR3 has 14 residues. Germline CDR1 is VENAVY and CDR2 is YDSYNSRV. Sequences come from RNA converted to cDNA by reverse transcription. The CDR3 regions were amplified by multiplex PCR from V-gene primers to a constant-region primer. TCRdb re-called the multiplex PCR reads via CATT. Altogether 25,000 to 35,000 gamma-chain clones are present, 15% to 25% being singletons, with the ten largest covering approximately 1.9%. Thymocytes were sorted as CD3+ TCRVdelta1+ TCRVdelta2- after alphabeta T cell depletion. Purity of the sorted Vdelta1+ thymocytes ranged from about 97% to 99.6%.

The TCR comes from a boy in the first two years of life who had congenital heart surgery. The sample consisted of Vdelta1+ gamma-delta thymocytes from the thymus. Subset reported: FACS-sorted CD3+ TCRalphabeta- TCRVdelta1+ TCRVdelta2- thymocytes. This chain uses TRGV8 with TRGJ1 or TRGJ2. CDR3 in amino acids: CATWVILHYYKKLF. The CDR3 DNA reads TGTGCCACCTGGGTTATCCTCCATTATTATAAGAAACTCTTT.